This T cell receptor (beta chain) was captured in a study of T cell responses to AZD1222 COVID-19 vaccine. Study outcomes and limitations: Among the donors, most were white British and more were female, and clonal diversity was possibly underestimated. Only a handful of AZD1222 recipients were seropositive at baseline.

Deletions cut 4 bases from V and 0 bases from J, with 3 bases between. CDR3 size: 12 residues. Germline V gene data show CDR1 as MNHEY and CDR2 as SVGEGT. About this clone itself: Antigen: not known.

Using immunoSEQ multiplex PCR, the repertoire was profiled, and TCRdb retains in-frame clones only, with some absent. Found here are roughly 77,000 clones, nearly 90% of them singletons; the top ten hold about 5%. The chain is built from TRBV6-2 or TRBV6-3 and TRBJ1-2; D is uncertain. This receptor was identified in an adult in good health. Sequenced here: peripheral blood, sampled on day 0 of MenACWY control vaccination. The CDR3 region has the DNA TGTGCCAGCAGTTTAACTAACTATGGCTACACCTTC. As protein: CASSLTNYGYTF.